This entry features one TCR beta chain sequence. Its target is not known. The data were produced by immunoSEQ multiplex PCR, yet TCRdb's version contains in-frame clones alone and is incomplete. The sample yields tens of thousands of clones, roughly 84% seen once. This specimen belongs to a study of a mutant IDH1 vaccine in newly diagnosed glioma. The CDR3 is 13 residues long. Looked up from germline, CDR1 is MNHEY and CDR2 is SVGAGI. The ends were cut back, 4 bases at V and 9 bases at J, with 13 bases in the middle. Indicated time point: week 35, safety follow-up. The study gave 300 ug of mutant IDH1 20-mer peptide per vaccine dose, with topical imiquimod.

This rearrangement joins TRBV6-5 to TRBJ1-5; TRBD1 is a possible D gene (5 bases). The input for sequencing was PBMCs, taken from a glioma patient whose treatment included an IDH1 peptide vaccine. The clonotype originates from a man between 18 and 35 years old with glioma. CDR3 protein: CASSFNRDLPQHF. DNA for the CDR3: TGTGCCAGCAGTTTCAACCGGGACCTGCCCCAGCATTTT.